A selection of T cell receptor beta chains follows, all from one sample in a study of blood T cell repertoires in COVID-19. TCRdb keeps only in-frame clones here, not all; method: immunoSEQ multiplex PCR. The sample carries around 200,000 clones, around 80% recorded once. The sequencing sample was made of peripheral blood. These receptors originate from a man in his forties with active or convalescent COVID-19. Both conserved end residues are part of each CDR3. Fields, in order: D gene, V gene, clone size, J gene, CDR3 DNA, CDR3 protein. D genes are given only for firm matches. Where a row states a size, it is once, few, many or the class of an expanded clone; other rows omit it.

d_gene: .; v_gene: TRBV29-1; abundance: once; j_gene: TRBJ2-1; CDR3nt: TGCAGCTCCGAGGCGGGCTCACACAATGAGCAGTTCTTC; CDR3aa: CSSEAGSHNEQFF
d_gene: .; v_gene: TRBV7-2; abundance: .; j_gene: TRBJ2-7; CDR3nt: TGTGCCAGCAGCTCATACAGGGTCGACGAGCAGTACTTC; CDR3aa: CASSSYRVDEQYF
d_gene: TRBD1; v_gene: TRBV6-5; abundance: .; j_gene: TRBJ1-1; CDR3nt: TGTGCCAGCAGTTTTCGGGACAGGGTACGGAACACTGAAGCTTTCTTT; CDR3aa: CASSFRDRVRNTEAFF
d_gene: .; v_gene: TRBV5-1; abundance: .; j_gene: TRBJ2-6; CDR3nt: TGCGCCAGCAGCCCCGGAGTCTTCTCTGGGGCCAACGTCCTGACTTTC; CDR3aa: CASSPGVFSGANVLTF
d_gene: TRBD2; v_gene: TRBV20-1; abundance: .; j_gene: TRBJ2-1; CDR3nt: TGCAGTGCTAGTGGGCGGGGGAGCTCCTACAATGAGCAGTTCTTC; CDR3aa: CSASGRGSSYNEQFF
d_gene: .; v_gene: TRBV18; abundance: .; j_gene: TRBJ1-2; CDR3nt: TGTGCCAGCTCTCCCCTAGAGAATCTAAACTATGGCTACACCTTC; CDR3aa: CASSPLENLNYGYTF
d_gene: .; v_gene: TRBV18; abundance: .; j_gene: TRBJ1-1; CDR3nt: TGTGCCAGCTCACCGACTCAAGGACAGTTGATGAACACTGAAGCTTTCTTT; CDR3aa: CASSPTQGQLMNTEAFF
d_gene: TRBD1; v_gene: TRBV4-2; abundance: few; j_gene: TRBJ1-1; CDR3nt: TGTGCCAGCAGCCAACAACCGGGACAGGGGGTCACTGAAGCTTTCTTT; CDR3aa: CASSQQPGQGVTEAFF
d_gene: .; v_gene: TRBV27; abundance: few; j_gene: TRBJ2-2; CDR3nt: TGTGCCAGCAGACTCTCGGCGGGCGGGGAGCTGTTTTTT; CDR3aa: CASRLSAGGELFF
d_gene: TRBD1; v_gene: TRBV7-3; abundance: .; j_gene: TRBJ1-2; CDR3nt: TGTGCCAGCAGCTTAAAGGAGGTATGGGACAGGGAGACCTATAACTATGGCTACACCTTC; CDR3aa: CASSLKEVWDRETYNYGYTF
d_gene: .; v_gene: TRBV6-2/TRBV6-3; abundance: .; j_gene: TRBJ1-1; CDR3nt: TGTGCCAGCAGTTACGGGACATTAAACACTGAAGCTTTCTTT; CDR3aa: CASSYGTLNTEAFF
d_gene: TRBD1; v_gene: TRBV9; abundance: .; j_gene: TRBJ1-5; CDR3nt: TGTGCCAGCGGCAGATCCGGACAGGGGTGGCCCCAGCATTTT; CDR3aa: CASGRSGQGWPQHF
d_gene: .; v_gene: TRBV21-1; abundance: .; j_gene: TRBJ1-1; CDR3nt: TGTGCCAGCACCCTTCAAGGGGGGGGCACTGAAGCTTTCTTT; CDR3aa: CASTLQGGGTEAFF
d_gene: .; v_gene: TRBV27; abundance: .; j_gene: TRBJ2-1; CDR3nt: TGTGCCAGCAGTTCAGGATTCTACAATGAGCAGTTCTTC; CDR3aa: CASSSGFYNEQFF
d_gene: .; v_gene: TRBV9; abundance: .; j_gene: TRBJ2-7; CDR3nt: TGTGCCAGCAGCGTAGCAGGGGAATCTTTCGAGCAGTACTTC; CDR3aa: CASSVAGESFEQYF
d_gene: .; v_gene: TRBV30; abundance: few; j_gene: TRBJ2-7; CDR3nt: TGTGCCTGGAGTGTAGGGCGGGTTGGCGAGCAGTACTTC; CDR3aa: CAWSVGRVGEQYF
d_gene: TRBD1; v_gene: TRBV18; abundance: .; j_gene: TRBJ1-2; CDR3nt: TGTGCCAGCTCACCGATGGACAGGGAGGCCTCACTTTATGGCTACACCTTC; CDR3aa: CASSPMDREASLYGYTF
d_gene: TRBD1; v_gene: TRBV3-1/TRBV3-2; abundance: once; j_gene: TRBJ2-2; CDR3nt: TGTGCGACCCTGACAGGGCGAACCGGGGAGCTGTTTTTT; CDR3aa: CATLTGRTGELFF
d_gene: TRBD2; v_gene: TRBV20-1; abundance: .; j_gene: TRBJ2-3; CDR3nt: TGCAGTGCTAGTCCAAGCGGGATCTCCCCCGATACGCAGTATTTT; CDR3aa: CSASPSGISPDTQYF
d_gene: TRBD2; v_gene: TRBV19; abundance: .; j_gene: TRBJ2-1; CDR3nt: TGTGCCAGTAGTATCGGGGTTAGCGGGAGGGCCGGCCATGAGCAGTTCTTC; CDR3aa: CASSIGVSGRAGHEQFF
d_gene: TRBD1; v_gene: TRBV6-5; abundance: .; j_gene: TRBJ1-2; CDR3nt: TGTGCCAGCAGTTACTTGGGACAGGGATCCGGCTACACCTTC; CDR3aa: CASSYLGQGSGYTF
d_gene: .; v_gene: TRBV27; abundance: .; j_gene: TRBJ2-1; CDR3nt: TGTGCCAGCAGTTTAAAAACTAGTCACCTACAAGACCGCCGGACCGAGCAGTTCTTC; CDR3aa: CASSLKTSHLQDRRTEQFF
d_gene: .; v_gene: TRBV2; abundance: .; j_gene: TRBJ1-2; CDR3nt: TGTGCCAGCAGTTACCTGAGGTTGGGGGGGCAAGATGGCTACACCTTC; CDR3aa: CASSYLRLGGQDGYTF
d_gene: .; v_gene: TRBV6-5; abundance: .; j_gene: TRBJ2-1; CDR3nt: TGTGCCACTCTCTGGACGTTGGACAGCCATGAGCAGTTCTTC; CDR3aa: CATLWTLDSHEQFF
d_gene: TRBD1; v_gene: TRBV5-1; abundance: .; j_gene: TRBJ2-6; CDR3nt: TGCGCCAGCAGCCCCCGGATCCGGGACAGGGGATCTGGGGCCAACGTCCTGACTTTC; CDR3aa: CASSPRIRDRGSGANVLTF
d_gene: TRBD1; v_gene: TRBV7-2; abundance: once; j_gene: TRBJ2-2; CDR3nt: TGTGCCAGCAGCAAAAGACAGGGGGCAGGCGGGGAGCTGTTTTTT; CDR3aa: CASSKRQGAGGELFF
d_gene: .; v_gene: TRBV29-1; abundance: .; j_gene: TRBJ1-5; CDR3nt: TGCAGCGTTGTTTCGGGGTATAGCAATCAGCCCCAGCATTTT; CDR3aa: CSVVSGYSNQPQHF
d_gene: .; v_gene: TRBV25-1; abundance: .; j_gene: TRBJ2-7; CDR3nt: TGTGCCAGCAGTGAATTAGGCAGGGCCTACGAGCAGTACTTC; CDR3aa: CASSELGRAYEQYF
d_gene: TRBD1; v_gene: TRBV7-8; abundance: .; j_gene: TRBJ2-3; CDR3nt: TGTGCCAGCAGCCCCGGGACAGGCCATAGCACAGATACGCAGTATTTT; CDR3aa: CASSPGTGHSTDTQYF
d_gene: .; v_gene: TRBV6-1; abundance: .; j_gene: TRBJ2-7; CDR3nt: TGTGCCAGCAGTGACCCCAGGGGAATTTCCGTCGAGCAGTACTTC; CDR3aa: CASSDPRGISVEQYF
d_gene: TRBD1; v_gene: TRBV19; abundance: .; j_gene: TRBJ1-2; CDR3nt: TGTGCCAGTAGTCCACGACAAAGGGACAGGGGTTTATCTAACTATGGCTACACCTTC; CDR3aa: CASSPRQRDRGLSNYGYTF
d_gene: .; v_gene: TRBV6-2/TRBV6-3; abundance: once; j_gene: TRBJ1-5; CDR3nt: TGTGCCAGCAGTTATAGCGGGGGCGGTCAGCCCCAGCATTTT; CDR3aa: CASSYSGGGQPQHF
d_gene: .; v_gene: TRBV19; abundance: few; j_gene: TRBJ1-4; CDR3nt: TGTGCCAGTAGTATCGGTGGTTCGGGTAATGAAAAACTGTTTTTT; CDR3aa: CASSIGGSGNEKLFF
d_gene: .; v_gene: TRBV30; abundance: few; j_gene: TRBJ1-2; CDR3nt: TGTGCCTGGAGTGGGGGGGGACTTTATGGCTACACCTTC; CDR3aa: CAWSGGGLYGYTF
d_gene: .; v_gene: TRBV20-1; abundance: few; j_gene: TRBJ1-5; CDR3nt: TGCAGTGCTAGTAGCGGAACCAATCAGCCCCAGCATTTT; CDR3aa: CSASSGTNQPQHF
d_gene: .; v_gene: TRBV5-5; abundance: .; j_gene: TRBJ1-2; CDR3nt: TGTGCCAGCAGCTTAAAGGGGGTTAACTCTAACTATGGCTACACCTTC; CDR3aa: CASSLKGVNSNYGYTF
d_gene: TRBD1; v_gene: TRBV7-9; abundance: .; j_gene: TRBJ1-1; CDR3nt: TGTGCCAGCAGCGTAAAACCGGGACAGGCGTACACTGAAGCTTTCTTT; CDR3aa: CASSVKPGQAYTEAFF
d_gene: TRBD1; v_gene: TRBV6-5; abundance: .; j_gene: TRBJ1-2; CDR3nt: TGTGCCAGCAGTTACTGGGCGGGACAGAACTACTATGGCTACACCTTC; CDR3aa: CASSYWAGQNYYGYTF
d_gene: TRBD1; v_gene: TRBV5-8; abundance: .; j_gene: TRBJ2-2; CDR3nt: TGTGCCAGCAGCTTGGCCGGGACAGGTCCGGGGGAGCTGTTTTTT; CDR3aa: CASSLAGTGPGELFF
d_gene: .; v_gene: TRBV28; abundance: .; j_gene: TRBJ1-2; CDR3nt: TGTGCCAGCAGTATACTACAGGCTTCTAACTATGGCTACACCTTC; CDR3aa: CASSILQASNYGYTF
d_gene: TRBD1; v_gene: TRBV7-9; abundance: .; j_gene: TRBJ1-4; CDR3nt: TGTGCCAGCAGCCCTGGGGCGGGACAGGGGTTCGAAAAACTGTTTTTT; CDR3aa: CASSPGAGQGFEKLFF
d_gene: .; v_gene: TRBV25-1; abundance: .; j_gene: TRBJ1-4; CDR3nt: TGTGCCAGCAGTGGCTATACCTGGGAGGTCGAAAAACTGTTTTTT; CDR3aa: CASSGYTWEVEKLFF
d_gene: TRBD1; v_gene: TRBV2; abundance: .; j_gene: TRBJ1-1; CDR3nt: TGTGCCAGCAGTGCCGGACAGGGGAAGGCTGAAGCTTTCTTT; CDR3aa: CASSAGQGKAEAFF
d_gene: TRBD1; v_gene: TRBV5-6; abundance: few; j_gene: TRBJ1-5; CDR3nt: TGTGCCAGCAACCACAGGGGTCGGGCCGAGGCCCAGCATTTT; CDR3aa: CASNHRGRAEAQHF
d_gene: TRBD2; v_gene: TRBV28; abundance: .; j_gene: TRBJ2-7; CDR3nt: TGTGCCAGCAGTTTAATGGGGGCTAGCGGGTCCTACGAGCAGTACTTC; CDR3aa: CASSLMGASGSYEQYF